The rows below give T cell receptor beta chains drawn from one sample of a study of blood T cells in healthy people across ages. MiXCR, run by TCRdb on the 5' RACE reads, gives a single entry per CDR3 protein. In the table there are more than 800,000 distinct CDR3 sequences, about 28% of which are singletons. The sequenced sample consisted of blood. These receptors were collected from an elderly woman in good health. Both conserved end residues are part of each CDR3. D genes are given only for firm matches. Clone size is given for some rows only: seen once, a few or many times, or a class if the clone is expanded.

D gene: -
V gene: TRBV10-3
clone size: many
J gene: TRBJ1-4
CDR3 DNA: TGTGCCATCAGTGAGAGGGCAGGTTCTGAAAAACTGTTTTTT
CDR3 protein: CAISERAGSEKLFF

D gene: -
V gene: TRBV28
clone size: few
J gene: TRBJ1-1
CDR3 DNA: TGTGCCAGCAGTTTACAGGGGATCACTGAAGCTTTCTTT
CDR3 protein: CASSLQGITEAFF

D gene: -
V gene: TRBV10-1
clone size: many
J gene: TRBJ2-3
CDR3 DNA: TGCGCCAGCAGTGAGTCGGCGGGGGCCGGCACAGATACGCAGTATTTT
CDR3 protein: CASSESAGAGTDTQYF

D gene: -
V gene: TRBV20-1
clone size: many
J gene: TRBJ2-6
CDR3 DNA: TGCAGTGCCCTGACTGGGGCCAACGTCCTGACTTTC
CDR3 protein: CSALTGANVLTF

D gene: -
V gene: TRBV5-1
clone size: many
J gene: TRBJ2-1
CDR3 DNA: TGCGCCAGCAGCTTGATCGGAGATACCAATGAGCAGTTCTTC
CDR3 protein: CASSLIGDTNEQFF

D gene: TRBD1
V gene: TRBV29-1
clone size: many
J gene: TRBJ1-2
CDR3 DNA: TGCAGCGTGCCCCGGGACAGGGAAAACTTTCGACCTCATGGCTACACCTTC
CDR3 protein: CSVPRDRENFRPHGYTF

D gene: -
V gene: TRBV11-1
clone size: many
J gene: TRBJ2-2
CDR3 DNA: TGTGCCAGCAGCTTAGCCGGGGTTACCGGGGAGCTGTTTTTT
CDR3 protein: CASSLAGVTGELFF

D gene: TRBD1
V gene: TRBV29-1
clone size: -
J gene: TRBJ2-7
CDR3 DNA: TGCAGCGTTGATGGCGCTACGGGGACAGGGATTTACGAGCAGTACTTC
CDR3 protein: CSVDGATGTGIYEQYF

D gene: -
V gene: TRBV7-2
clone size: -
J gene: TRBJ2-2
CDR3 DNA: TGTGCCAGCAGCTTATTTGTGAACACCGGGGAGCTGTTTTTT
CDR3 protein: CASSLFVNTGELFF

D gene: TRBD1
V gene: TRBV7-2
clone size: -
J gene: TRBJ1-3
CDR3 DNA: TGTGCCAGCAGCCAGGGACAGGGGGCGCGCGGAAACACCATATATTTT
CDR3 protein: CASSQGQGARGNTIYF

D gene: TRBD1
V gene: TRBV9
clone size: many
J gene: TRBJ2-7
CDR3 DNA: TGTGCCAGCAGCCCAAGACCGGGACAGGGCTACGAGCAGTACTTC
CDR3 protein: CASSPRPGQGYEQYF

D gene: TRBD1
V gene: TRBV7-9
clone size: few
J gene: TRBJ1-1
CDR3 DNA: TGTGCCAGCAGCTTTGGGTTCGGGACAGGGAACACTGAAGCTTTCTTT
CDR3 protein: CASSFGFGTGNTEAFF

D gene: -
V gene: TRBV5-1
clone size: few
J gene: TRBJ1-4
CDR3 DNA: TGCGCCAGCAGCCGGGGAGATAATGAAAAACTGTTTTTT
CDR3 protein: CASSRGDNEKLFF

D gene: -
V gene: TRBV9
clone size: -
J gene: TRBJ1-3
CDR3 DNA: TGTGCCAGCAGCGTTGGCGGGGCTGGAAACACCATATATTTT
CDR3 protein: CASSVGGAGNTIYF

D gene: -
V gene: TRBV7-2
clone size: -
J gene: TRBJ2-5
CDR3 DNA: TGTGCCAGCAGCTTAGGGGGCACTACAGGAGAGACCCAGTACTTC
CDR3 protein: CASSLGGTTGETQYF

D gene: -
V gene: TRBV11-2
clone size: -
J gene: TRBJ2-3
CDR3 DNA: TGTGCCAGCAGCTTAGTACTGTTTACAGATATGCAGTATTTT
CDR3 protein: CASSLVLFTDMQYF

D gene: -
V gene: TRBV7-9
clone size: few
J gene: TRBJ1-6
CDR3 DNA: TGTGCCAGCAGCTCAAGAACAGTATCCAATTCACCCCTCCACTTT
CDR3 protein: CASSSRTVSNSPLHF

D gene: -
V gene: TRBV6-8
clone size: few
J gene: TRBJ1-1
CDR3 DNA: TGTGCCAGCAGTCGTCTAGAGGGGAACACTGAAGCTTTCTTT
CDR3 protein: CASSRLEGNTEAFF

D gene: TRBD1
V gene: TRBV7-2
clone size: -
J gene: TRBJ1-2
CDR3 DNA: TGTGCCAGCAGCGCCGACGGGACAGGGGGGCGAGGCTACACCTTC
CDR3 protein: CASSADGTGGRGYTF

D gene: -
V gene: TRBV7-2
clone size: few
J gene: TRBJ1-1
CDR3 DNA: TGTGCCAGCAGCCAGAGAGGGCCTGAAGCTTTCTTT
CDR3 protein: CASSQRGPEAFF

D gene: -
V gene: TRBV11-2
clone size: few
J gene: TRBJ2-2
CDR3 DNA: TGTGCCAGCAGCTTAATGTACAGCAAGAACACCGGGGAGCTGTTTTTT
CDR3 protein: CASSLMYSKNTGELFF

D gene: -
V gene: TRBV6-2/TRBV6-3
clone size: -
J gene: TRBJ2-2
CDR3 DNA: TGTGCCAACAGTCCCCTAGGACATCGGGACGGGGAGCTGTTTTTT
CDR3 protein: CANSPLGHRDGELFF

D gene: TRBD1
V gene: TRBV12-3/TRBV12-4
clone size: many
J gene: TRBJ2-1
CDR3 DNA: TGTGCCAGCAGTTTCCGGACAGGGGGTTTAGGTGAGCAGTTCTTC
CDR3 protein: CASSFRTGGLGEQFF

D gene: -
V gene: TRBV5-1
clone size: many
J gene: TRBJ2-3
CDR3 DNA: TGCGCCAGCAGGAGTGGGTGGAGCCCCACAGATACGCAGTATTTT
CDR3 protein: CASRSGWSPTDTQYF

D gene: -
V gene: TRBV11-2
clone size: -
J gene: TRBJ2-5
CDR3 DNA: TGTGCCAGCAGCTTAGAGAGATTGAATGAGCAGTACTTC
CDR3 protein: CASSLERLNEQYF

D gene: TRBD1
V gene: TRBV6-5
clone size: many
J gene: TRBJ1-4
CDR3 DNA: TGTGCCAGCAGTTCTTACCGCCGACAGGGCGGTCAGGAAAAACTGTTTTTT
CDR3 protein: CASSSYRRQGGQEKLFF

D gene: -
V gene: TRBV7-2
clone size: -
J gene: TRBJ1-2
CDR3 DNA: TGTGCCAGCAGCTGGTGGACGACAGTCAACTATGGCTACACCTTC
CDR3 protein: CASSWWTTVNYGYTF

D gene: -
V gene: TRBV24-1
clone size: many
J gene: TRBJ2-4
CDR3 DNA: TGTGCCACCAGTGATTCTGGGATGGGGGGAAACATTCAGTACTTC
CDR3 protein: CATSDSGMGGNIQYF

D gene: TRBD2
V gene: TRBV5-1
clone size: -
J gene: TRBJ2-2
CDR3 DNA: TGCGCCAGCAGCCCAATCGGGGGGGACTACACCGGGGAGCTGTTTTTT
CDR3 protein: CASSPIGGDYTGELFF

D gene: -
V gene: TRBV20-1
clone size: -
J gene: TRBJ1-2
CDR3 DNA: TGCAGTGCCAGAGGTGGATCAAACTATGGCTACACCTTC
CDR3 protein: CSARGGSNYGYTF

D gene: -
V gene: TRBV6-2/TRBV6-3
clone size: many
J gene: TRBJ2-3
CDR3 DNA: TGTGCCAGCAGTTACCAACCGATTGGTACAGATACGCAGTATTTT
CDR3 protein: CASSYQPIGTDTQYF

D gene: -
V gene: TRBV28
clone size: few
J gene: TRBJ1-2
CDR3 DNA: TGTGCCAGCAGCCCAACCCCCTTGGCCCGTTCCTATGGCTACACCTTC
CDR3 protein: CASSPTPLARSYGYTF

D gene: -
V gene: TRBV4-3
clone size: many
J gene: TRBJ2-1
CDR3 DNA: TGCGCCAGCAGCCAAGATTTGTGGGGGACCTTCAATGAGCAGTTCTTC
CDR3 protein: CASSQDLWGTFNEQFF

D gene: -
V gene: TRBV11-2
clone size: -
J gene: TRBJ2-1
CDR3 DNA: TGTGCCAGCGGTAAGGGACTCGGACCTTACAATGAGCAGTTCTTC
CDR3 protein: CASGKGLGPYNEQFF

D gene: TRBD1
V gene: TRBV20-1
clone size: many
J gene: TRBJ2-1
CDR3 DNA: TGCAGTGCTACCGGACAGGGATCAGGCAATGAGCAGTTCTTC
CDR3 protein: CSATGQGSGNEQFF

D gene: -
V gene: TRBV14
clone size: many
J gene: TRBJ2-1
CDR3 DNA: TGTGCCAGCAGCCAGTGGGAAAACCGATACAATGAGCAGTTCTTC
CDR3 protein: CASSQWENRYNEQFF

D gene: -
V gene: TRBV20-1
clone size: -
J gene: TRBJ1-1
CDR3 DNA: TGCAGTGCTAGAGATCTTTCGGGCAAGCCCCAAAAAGCTTTCTTT
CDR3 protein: CSARDLSGKPQKAFF

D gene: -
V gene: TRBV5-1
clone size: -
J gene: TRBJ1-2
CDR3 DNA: TGCGCCAGCAGCAAAACTCAGGGTGACTATGGCTACACCTTC
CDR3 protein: CASSKTQGDYGYTF

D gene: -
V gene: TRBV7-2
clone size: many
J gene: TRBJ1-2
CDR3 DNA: TGTGCCAGCAGCACCACTCAGGGTTATAACTATGGCTACACCTTC
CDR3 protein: CASSTTQGYNYGYTF

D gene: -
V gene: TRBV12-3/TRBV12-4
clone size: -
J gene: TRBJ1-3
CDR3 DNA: TGTGCCAGCGCGATCTCTGGAAACACCATATATTTT
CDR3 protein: CASAISGNTIYF

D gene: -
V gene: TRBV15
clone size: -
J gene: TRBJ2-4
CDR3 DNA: TGTGCCACCAGCAGAGACTGGCCGGGACGGGGGTTGAGGGAGCAGTACTTC
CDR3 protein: CATSRDWPGRGLREQYF

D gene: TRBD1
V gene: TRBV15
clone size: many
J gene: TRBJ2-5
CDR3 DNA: TGTGCCACCAGTTACAGGGGTGAGACCCAGTACTTC
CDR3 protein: CATSYRGETQYF

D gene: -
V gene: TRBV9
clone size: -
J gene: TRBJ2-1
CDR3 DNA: TGTGCCAGCAGCGTAGCCCACCCAAGACTACTCAATGAGCAGTTCTTC
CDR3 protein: CASSVAHPRLLNEQFF

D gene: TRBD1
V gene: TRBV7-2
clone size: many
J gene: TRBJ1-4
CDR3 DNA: TGTGCCAGCAGCTCTGGACAGGCCCCCAATGAAAAACTGTTTTTT
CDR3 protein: CASSSGQAPNEKLFF

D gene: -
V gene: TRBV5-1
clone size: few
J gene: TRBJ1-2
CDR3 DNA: TGCGCCAGCAGCTTGGCTAAAGGGGACGGATACTATGGCTACACCTTC
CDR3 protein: CASSLAKGDGYYGYTF

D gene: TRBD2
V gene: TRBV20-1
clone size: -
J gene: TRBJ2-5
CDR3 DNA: TGCAGTGCTAGACTACTAGCGGGAGGGTGGGAGACCCAGTACTTC
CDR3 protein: CSARLLAGGWETQYF

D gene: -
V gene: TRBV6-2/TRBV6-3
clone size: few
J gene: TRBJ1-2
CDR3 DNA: TGTGCCAGCAGTTACTCGACCGGGGGGTTACGGCGTGGCTACACCTTC
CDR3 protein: CASSYSTGGLRRGYTF

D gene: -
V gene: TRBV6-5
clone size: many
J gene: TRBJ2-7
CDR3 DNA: TGTGCCACCCAGGGGTTCGAGCAGTACTTC
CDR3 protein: CATQGFEQYF

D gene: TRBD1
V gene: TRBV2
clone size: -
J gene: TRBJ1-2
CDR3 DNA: TGTGCCAGCAGTGAAAGAACTGGGACAGGGAAGGGCGGCACCTTC
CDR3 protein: CASSERTGTGKGGTF

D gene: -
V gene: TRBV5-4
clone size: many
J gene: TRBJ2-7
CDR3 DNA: TGTGCCAGCAGCTTGTTTTCAGGGATAGGCAACGAGCAGTACTTC
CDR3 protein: CASSLFSGIGNEQYF

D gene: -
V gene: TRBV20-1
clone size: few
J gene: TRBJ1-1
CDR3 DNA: TGCAGTGCTAGTCCACATATGAACACTGAAGCTTTCTTT
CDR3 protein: CSASPHMNTEAFF

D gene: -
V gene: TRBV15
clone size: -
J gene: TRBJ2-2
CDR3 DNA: TGTGCCACCAGCAGAGATTGGGGAGGCGGGGAGCTGTTTTTT
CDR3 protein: CATSRDWGGGELFF

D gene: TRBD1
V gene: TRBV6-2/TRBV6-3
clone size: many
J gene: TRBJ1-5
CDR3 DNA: TGTGCCAGCAGACCCGCCGGGACAGGGGAGAATCAGCCCCAGCATTTT
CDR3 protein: CASRPAGTGENQPQHF

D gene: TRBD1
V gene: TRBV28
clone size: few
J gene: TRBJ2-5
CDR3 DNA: TGTGCCAGCAGTTGGAGTCAGGGGGCGAAGACCCAGTACTTC
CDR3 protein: CASSWSQGAKTQYF

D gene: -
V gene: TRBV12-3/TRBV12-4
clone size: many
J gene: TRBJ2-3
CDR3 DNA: TGTGCCAGCAGTTTCCGGACAGTTACGCAGTATTTT
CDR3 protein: CASSFRTVTQYF

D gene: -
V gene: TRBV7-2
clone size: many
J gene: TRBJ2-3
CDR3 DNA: TGTGCCAGCAGTCGGGTATCCACAGATACGCAGTATTTT
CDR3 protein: CASSRVSTDTQYF

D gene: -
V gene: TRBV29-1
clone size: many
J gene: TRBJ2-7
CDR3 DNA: TGCAGCGCTAAGACCAGCTCCTACGAGCAGTACTTC
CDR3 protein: CSAKTSSYEQYF

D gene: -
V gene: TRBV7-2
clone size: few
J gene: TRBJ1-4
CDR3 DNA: TGTGCCAGCCGACAGAAGATTAATGAAAAACTGTTTTTT
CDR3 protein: CASRQKINEKLFF